Listed below are T cell receptor beta chains from one sample, sequenced in a study of blood T cell repertoires in COVID-19. The method was immunoSEQ multiplex PCR; TCRdb's version includes in-frame clones alone and lacks a portion of them. Of about 160,000 clones in the sample, about 92% were seen once. The sequencing input was peripheral blood. The source is a man aged 25 to 40 with COVID-19, enrolled during active disease. CDR3s include the opening cysteine and the closing phenylalanine or tryptophan. D genes are given only for firm matches. Clone size appears in some rows only: once, few, many, or a class for an expanded clone.

>TRBJ1-1|.|.|TRBV20-1
TGCAGTGCTAGTACCGGGGGACCGAGTGAAGCTTTCTTT
CSASTGGPSEAFF
>TRBJ2-2|.|.|TRBV13
TGTGCCAGCAGCCCATTCGGGACATGGGGGACCGGGGAGCTGTTTTTT
CASSPFGTWGTGELFF
>TRBJ1-2|TRBD1|.|TRBV10-1
TGCGCCAGCAGTGACAGGGGGCTCGGTGGCTACACCTTC
CASSDRGLGGYTF
>TRBJ1-2|.|.|TRBV18
TGTGCCAGCTCACCACGGAGCGGCTATGGCTACACCTTC
CASSPRSGYGYTF
>TRBJ2-1|TRBD2|.|TRBV7-7
TGTGCCAGCAGCCCCTTGAGGCGGGGGGGCGATTGGTCCTACAATGAGCAGTTCTTC
CASSPLRRGGDWSYNEQFF
>TRBJ2-2|.|.|TRBV23-1
TGCGCCAGCAGTCAAGGAAGGAGTCGGCGGGAGCTGTTTTTT
CASSQGRSRRELFF
>TRBJ2-2|TRBD2|.|TRBV9
TGTGCCAGCAGCCTATATGAAACTAGCGGGGCTCCTGGGGGCGGGGAGCTGTTTTTT
CASSLYETSGAPGGGELFF
>TRBJ1-1|.|.|TRBV10-3
TGTGCCATCAGTGAAGGACTAAACACTGAAGCTTTCTTT
CAISEGLNTEAFF
>TRBJ2-7|TRBD1|.|TRBV5-1
TGCGCCAGCAGCTTGGCCGGGCAGGGGGCTAAAAGCGAGCAGTACTTC
CASSLAGQGAKSEQYF
>TRBJ2-7|.|.|TRBV27
TGTGCCAGCAGTTTCCGGATAGGGGGGGCCTACGAGCAGTACTTC
CASSFRIGGAYEQYF
>TRBJ1-2|TRBD1|.|TRBV5-5
TGTGCCAGCAGTTTTAGACAGGGGGCTGATGGCTATGGCTACACCTTC
CASSFRQGADGYGYTF
>TRBJ2-2|.|.|TRBV27
TGTGCCAGCAGTTTCCAGGCTTGGACCGGGGAGCTGTTTTTT
CASSFQAWTGELFF
>TRBJ1-2|.|.|TRBV2
TGTGCCAGCAGTATACCGTCCCCCGCAGACTATGGCTACACCTTC
CASSIPSPADYGYTF
>TRBJ2-1|TRBD2|.|TRBV6-5
TGTGCCAGCAGTTACTCGGGCGGGGGGTTAGGTGAGCAGTTCTTC
CASSYSGGGLGEQFF
>TRBJ1-5|.|.|TRBV7-6
TGTGCCAGCAGCTTAGTCAGGGATCAGCCCCAGCATTTT
CASSLVRDQPQHF
>TRBJ1-5|.|once|TRBV6-6
TGTGCCAGCAGTACGGCTAGGCAGCCCCAGCATTTT
CASSTARQPQHF
>TRBJ2-7|TRBD1|once|TRBV28
TGTGCCAGCAGTCTCGGGACAGGGGGGAACTACGAGCAGTACTTC
CASSLGTGGNYEQYF
>TRBJ2-6|.|.|TRBV28
TGTGCCAGCGTTACAGCCTCGTCCTCTGGGGCCAACGTCCTGACTTTC
CASVTASSSGANVLTF
>TRBJ1-2|.|.|TRBV3-1/TRBV3-2
TGTGCCAGCAGCCCGTCGGGGGGGACCTATGGCTACACCTTC
CASSPSGGTYGYTF
>TRBJ1-5|TRBD1|.|TRBV2
TGTGCCAGCAGTGTCGGGACAGGGGGCTACAATCAGCCCCAGCATTTT
CASSVGTGGYNQPQHF
>TRBJ1-2|.|.|TRBV5-1
TGCGCCAGCAGCGCGGAGGGTGGGCTTTATGGCTACACCTTC
CASSAEGGLYGYTF
>TRBJ1-2|.|.|TRBV3-1/TRBV3-2
TGTGCCAGCAGCCAAGAGCCTTTATATCTAAATGGCTACACCTTC
CASSQEPLYLNGYTF
>TRBJ1-2|.|.|TRBV28
TGTGCCAGCAGCTTACTACGGTCGGACTCGGGGTCCTTC
CASSLLRSDSGSF
>TRBJ2-5|.|.|TRBV28
TGTGCCAGCAGTTCTCGGTCCCGCAGGGAGACCCAGTACTTC
CASSSRSRRETQYF
>TRBJ2-3|TRBD1|.|TRBV10-3
TGTGCCATCACTCCCGGACAGGGAGGAACAGATACGCAGTATTTT
CAITPGQGGTDTQYF
>TRBJ2-7|.|.|TRBV27
TGTGCCAGCAGTTTAGGACAGAACTACGGGCAGTACTTC
CASSLGQNYGQYF
>TRBJ1-2|TRBD1|.|TRBV7-2
TGTGCCAGCAGCCATATAAGGGACAGGCTACGTGGCTACACCTTC
CASSHIRDRLRGYTF
>TRBJ2-3|.|few|TRBV19
TGTGCCAGTAGTATTTCGCCGGGCACAGATACGCAGTATTTT
CASSISPGTDTQYF
>TRBJ1-5|.|.|TRBV5-6
TGTGCCAGCAGCTTGGCAGGGAGGAATCAGCCCCAGCATTTT
CASSLAGRNQPQHF
>TRBJ2-1|.|once|TRBV10-3
TGTGCCATCAGTGAGTCGGGTAGCCTGGTGAATGAGCAGTTCTTC
CAISESGSLVNEQFF
>TRBJ1-2|TRBD1|few|TRBV7-3
TGTGCCAGCAGGAAGACAGGGGGACCCGATAACTATGGCTACACCTTC
CASRKTGGPDNYGYTF
>TRBJ2-7|TRBD1|few|TRBV6-2/TRBV6-3
TGTGCCAGCAGTCAAAGAGACAGGGGGCCCTACGAGCAGTACTTC
CASSQRDRGPYEQYF
>TRBJ2-1|.|.|TRBV7-2
TGTGCCAGCAGCCCGACTGGGGGGTCCTACAATGAGCAGTTCTTC
CASSPTGGSYNEQFF
>TRBJ2-7|.|.|TRBV27
TGTGCCAGCAGTTTAAGTTGGCAGGCCACCTACGAGCAGTACTTC
CASSLSWQATYEQYF
>TRBJ1-4|.|.|TRBV28
TGTGCCAGCATTACCCAGGGGAGGGGAAGTGAAAAACTGTTTTTT
CASITQGRGSEKLFF
>TRBJ1-4|.|.|TRBV7-6
TGTGCCAGCAGTTGGAACTACAGGGATTCAACTAATGAAAAACTGTTTTTT
CASSWNYRDSTNEKLFF
>TRBJ1-6|.|.|TRBV7-9
TGTGCCAGCAGCTTCCTAAGTGGGCAGAGCTCCTATAATTCACCCCTCCACTTT
CASSFLSGQSSYNSPLHF
>TRBJ2-7|.|.|TRBV28
TGTGCCAGCAGTTTAAGGGGGTCCTACGAGCAGTACTTC
CASSLRGSYEQYF
>TRBJ1-2|.|.|TRBV28
TGTGCCAGCAGTTTTCTGAACTATGGCTACACCTTC
CASSFLNYGYTF
>TRBJ1-2|.|.|TRBV7-2
TGTGCCAGCAGCTCCCGTACTGGTCAACGGGCTAACTATGGCTACACCTTC
CASSSRTGQRANYGYTF
>TRBJ2-6|.|.|TRBV19
TGTGCCGTCAGCGTATCTGGGGCCAACGTCCTGACTTTC
CAVSVSGANVLTF
>TRBJ1-1|TRBD1|.|TRBV5-1
TGCGCCAGCAGAGGACAGGGGAACACTGAAGCTTTCTTT
CASRGQGNTEAFF
>TRBJ2-7|TRBD2|.|TRBV7-2
TGTGCCAGCAGCTCGGGACTAGCGGAGCTACACTACGAGCAGTACTTC
CASSSGLAELHYEQYF
>TRBJ1-2|.|.|TRBV5-1
TGCGCCAGCAGCTTGGGTACAGGGTTCTATGGCTACACCTTC
CASSLGTGFYGYTF
>TRBJ1-2|.|few|TRBV4-1
TGCGCCAGCAGCCAAGGAGGCCTACAACCATTCTATGGCTACACCTTC
CASSQGGLQPFYGYTF
>TRBJ2-7|TRBD1|.|TRBV12-3/TRBV12-4
TGTGCCAGCAGGGGACAGCTCTACGAGCAGTACTTC
CASRGQLYEQYF
>TRBJ2-1|TRBD2|.|TRBV28
TGTGCCAGCGTGCCGGGAGGGCCCTACAATGAGCAGTTCTTC
CASVPGGPYNEQFF
>TRBJ2-1|TRBD2|.|TRBV29-1
TGCAGCGCAACCCGGGACTACGCCTACAATGAGCAGTTCTTC
CSATRDYAYNEQFF
>TRBJ2-1|TRBD2|.|TRBV19
TGTGCCAGTAGCGTTAGCGGGGGCTACAATGAGCAGTTCTTC
CASSVSGGYNEQFF
>TRBJ2-3|TRBD1|.|TRBV6-5
TGTGCCAGCAGTTACAGGCAGGGGGCCCCAGATACGCAGTATTTT
CASSYRQGAPDTQYF
>TRBJ1-6|.|.|TRBV5-1
TGCGCCAGCAGCTTGGCGGGGAACTCTTCACCCCTCCACTTT
CASSLAGNSSPLHF